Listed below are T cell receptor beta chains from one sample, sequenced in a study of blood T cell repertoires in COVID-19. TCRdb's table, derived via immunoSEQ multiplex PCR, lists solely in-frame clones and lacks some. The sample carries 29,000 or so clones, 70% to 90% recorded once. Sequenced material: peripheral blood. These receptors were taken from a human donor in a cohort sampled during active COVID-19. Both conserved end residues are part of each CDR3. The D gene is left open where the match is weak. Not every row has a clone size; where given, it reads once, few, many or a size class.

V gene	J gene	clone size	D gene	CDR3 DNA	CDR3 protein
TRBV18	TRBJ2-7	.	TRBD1	TGTGCCAGCTCACCAGGGACAGGGGGTTGGTACGAGCAGTACTTC	CASSPGTGGWYEQYF
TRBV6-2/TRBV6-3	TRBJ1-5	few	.	TGTGCCAGCAGCCCGTATAGCAATCAGCCCCAGCATTTT	CASSPYSNQPQHF
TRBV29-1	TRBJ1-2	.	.	TGCAGCGTTGAGCGGAAGGATGGCTACACCTTC	CSVERKDGYTF
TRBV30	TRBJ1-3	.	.	TGTGCCTGGAGTGTACTCATTCCGGGACATAACACTGGAAACACCATATATTTT	CAWSVLIPGHNTGNTIYF
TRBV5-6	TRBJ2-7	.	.	TGTGCCAGCAGCCGTGGGTCGACTACCTTCGGGCAGTACTTC	CASSRGSTTFGQYF
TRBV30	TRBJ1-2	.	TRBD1	TGTGCCTGGATGCCCCGGGACAGGAGGCTCTATGGCTACACCTTC	CAWMPRDRRLYGYTF
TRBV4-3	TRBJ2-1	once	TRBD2	TGCGCCAGCAGGACTAGCGGGGGGGCTAGTGAGCAGTTCTTC	CASRTSGGASEQFF
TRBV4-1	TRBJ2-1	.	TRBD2	TGCGCCAGCAGCCAAGAAGCCATCGGGGGGGTTCTGAATGAGCAGTTCTTC	CASSQEAIGGVLNEQFF
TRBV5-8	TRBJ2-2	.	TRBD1	TGTGCCAGCAGCTCAAGGACAGGGAACACCGGGGAGCTGTTTTTT	CASSSRTGNTGELFF
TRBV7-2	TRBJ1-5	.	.	TGTGCCAGCAGCTTTTCGGGTAGCAATCAGCCCCAGCATTTT	CASSFSGSNQPQHF
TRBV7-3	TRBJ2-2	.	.	TGTGCCAGCAGCTTAAATGGCGGGACGAACACCGGGGAGCTGTTTTTT	CASSLNGGTNTGELFF
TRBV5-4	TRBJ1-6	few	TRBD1	TGTGCCAGCAGCCTCGGGACAGGGGAATCACCCCTCCACTTT	CASSLGTGESPLHF
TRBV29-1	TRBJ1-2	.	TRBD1	TGCAGCGTTGAAGACTTCCGGGACAGGGGTGGCTACACCTTC	CSVEDFRDRGGYTF
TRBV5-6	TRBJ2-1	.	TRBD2	TGTGCCAGCAGCTTGGAGGGACTAGCGGGGGGCTGGAATGAGCAGTTCTTC	CASSLEGLAGGWNEQFF
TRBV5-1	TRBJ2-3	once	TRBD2	TGCGCCAGCAGCTTGAGGACTAGCGGGGGGCGTAGCACAGATACGCAGTATTTT	CASSLRTSGGRSTDTQYF
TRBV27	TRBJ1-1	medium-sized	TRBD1	TGTGCCAGCAAAAACAGGGGGAACACTGAAGCTTTCTTT	CASKNRGNTEAFF
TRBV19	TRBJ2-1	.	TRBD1	TGTGCCAGTAGTATGGGACAGGGATTTTACAATGAGCAGTTCTTC	CASSMGQGFYNEQFF
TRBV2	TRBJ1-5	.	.	TGTGCCAGCAGTGAGGAGAACCTAAGCAATCAGCCCCAGCATTTT	CASSEENLSNQPQHF
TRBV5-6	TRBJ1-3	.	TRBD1	TGTGCCAGCAGCTTGGTCAGGGGGCCAGACTCTGGAAACACCATATATTTT	CASSLVRGPDSGNTIYF
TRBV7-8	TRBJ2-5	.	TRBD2	TGTGCCAGCAGCTTAGCCGTAGCGGGGGGAACGCTGGAGACCCAGTACTTC	CASSLAVAGGTLETQYF
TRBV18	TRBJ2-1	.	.	TGTGCCAGCTCCCCATTAACTTCGTCCTACAATGAGCAGTTCTTC	CASSPLTSSYNEQFF
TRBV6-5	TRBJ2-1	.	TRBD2	TGTGCCAGCAGTTCCAGCCCGGGACTAGGGGGCAATGAGCAGTTCTTC	CASSSSPGLGGNEQFF
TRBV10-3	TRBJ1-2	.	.	TGTGCCATCAGTGAGGATGGACAGAGCTATGGCTACACCTTC	CAISEDGQSYGYTF
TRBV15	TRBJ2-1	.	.	TGTGCCACCAGCAGAGGTATGACAGGAGCCGACAATGAGCAGTTCTTC	CATSRGMTGADNEQFF
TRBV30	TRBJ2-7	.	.	TGTGCCTGGGATTCGGGGTTAAGCTCCTACGAGCAGTACTTC	CAWDSGLSSYEQYF
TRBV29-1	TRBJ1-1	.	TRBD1	TGCAGCGTTCGGACAGGGGGCAACACTGAAGCTTTCTTT	CSVRTGGNTEAFF
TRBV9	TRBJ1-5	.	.	TGTGCCAGCAGCGTAGCAGGGGAAAGCAATCAGCCCCAGCATTTT	CASSVAGESNQPQHF
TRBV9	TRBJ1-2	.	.	TGTGCCAGCAGCGAGGCTCCGACACTTCCTTATGGCTACACCTTC	CASSEAPTLPYGYTF